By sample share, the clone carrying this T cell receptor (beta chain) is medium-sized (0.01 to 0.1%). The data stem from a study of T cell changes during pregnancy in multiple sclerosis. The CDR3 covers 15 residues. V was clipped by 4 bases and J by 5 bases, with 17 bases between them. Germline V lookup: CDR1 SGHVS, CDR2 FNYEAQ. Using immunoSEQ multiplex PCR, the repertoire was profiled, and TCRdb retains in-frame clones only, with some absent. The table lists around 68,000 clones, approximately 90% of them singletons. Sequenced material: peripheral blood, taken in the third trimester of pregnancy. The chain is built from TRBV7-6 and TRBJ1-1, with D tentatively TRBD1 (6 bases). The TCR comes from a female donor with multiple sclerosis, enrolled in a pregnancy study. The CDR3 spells CASSSQPTGSTEAFF. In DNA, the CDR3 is TGTGCCAGCAGCTCCCAACCGACAGGATCTACTGAAGCTTTCTTT.